This TCR beta chain was sequenced in a study of Ad26.COV2.S vaccination and SARS-CoV-2 variants. Study at large: Dosing was one shot or two shots 56 days apart.

Study conclusions and caveats: There was reportedly substantial breadth in spike-specific CD8+ and CD4+ T cell responses after vaccination.

Produced via immunoSEQ multiplex PCR; TCRdb's table is partial and in-frame only. The repertoire holds around 450,000 clones, with about 91% as singletons. Worth noting for this clone: Its target is unknown.

Treatment given: about 20 received Ad26.COV2.S at low or high dose, single or two shots; roughly five received placebo; per-sample allocation not given. Material that was analyzed had been drawn on day 63 after the first vaccine or placebo injection. This receptor was identified in a person between 18 and 60 years old who received the Ad26.COV2.S COVID-19 vaccine or a placebo. This material consisted of peripheral blood, taken in a trial of Ad26.COV2.S vaccine versus placebo.

CDR3 protein: CASSQVSRGKAEAFF. CDR3 bases: TGTGCCAGCAGCCAAGTCAGCAGGGGAAAGGCTGAAGCTTTCTTT. The V call is TRBV3-1 (or the pseudogene TRBV3-2), the J call TRBJ1-1; weak D call: TRBD1 (6 bases). Germline V gene sequence: CDR1 LGHDT, CDR2 YNNKEL (reference sequence). The CDR3 has 15 amino acids. V dropped 1 base and J dropped 6 bases, with 15 bases sitting between them.